The rows below give T cell receptor beta chains drawn from one sample of a study of early T cells in non-severe SARS-CoV-2 infection. TCRdb used MiXCR to reprocess the 5' RACE reads, holding one entry per CDR3 protein. This sample yields roughly 69,000 distinct CDR3 sequences, of which more than 7% are seen a single time; roughly 13% belongs to the top ten. This specimen was whole blood, taken at baseline. The origin of the receptors is an adult who was a healthcare worker with PCR-confirmed SARS-CoV-2 infection or an uninfected control (not recorded which). Each CDR3 is given with its conserved first and last residue. D genes are given only for firm matches. Size values are once, few and many counts, or a class for expanded clones, and some rows have none.

j_call clone_size v_call cdr3_length d_call cdr3_aa cdr3_nt
TRBJ1-4 many TRBV10-3 14 . CAIRDHATNEKLFF TGTGCCATCAGGGATCATGCAACTAATGAAAAACTGTTTTTT
TRBJ2-7 many TRBV6-2/TRBV6-3 19 TRBD2 CASSSIPGLAGGGKYEQYF TGTGCCAGCAGTTCCATACCGGGACTAGCGGGAGGAGGGAAGTACGAGCAGTACTTC
TRBJ2-1 . TRBV5-4 14 . CASSLSAGQDEQFF TGTGCCAGCAGCCTCTCCGCAGGTCAGGATGAGCAGTTCTTC
TRBJ2-7 . TRBV20-1 16 TRBD2 CSARGGFSGSTHEQYF TGCAGTGCTAGAGGAGGCTTTAGCGGGAGTACCCACGAGCAGTACTTC
TRBJ2-1 many TRBV7-8 13 TRBD2 CASSARLAHEQFF TGTGCCAGCAGCGCAAGACTAGCCCATGAGCAGTTCTTC
TRBJ2-1 few TRBV6-5 18 TRBD2 CASSYGGLAGESYNEQFF TGTGCCAGCAGTTACGGTGGGCTAGCGGGAGAGTCCTACAATGAGCAGTTCTTC
TRBJ1-1 many TRBV7-3 14 TRBD1 CASSSRTGNTEAFF TGTGCCAGCAGCTCTAGGACAGGGAACACTGAAGCTTTCTTT
TRBJ2-5 few TRBV7-9 14 . CASSFLGGEETQYF TGTGCCAGCAGCTTTTTGGGGGGTGAAGAGACCCAGTACTTC
TRBJ2-1 few TRBV11-3 13 . CASSFKDRNEQFF TGTGCCAGCAGCTTCAAAGATAGGAATGAGCAGTTCTTC
TRBJ2-5 few TRBV20-1 13 . CGSGSTIQETQYF TGCGGATCCGGGAGCACCATCCAAGAGACCCAGTACTTC
TRBJ2-5 many TRBV7-9 16 . CASSPPGSGIGETQYF TGTGCCAGCAGCCCGCCGGGTAGCGGAATAGGGGAGACCCAGTACTTC
TRBJ1-5 . TRBV7-2 14 . CASSPRGWDQPQHF TGTGCCAGCAGCCCCAGGGGATGGGATCAGCCCCAGCATTTT
TRBJ2-1 few TRBV7-9 16 TRBD2 CASSPTSGSGINEQFF TGTGCCAGCAGCCCGACTAGCGGGAGCGGTATCAATGAGCAGTTCTTC
TRBJ2-5 few TRBV12-3/TRBV12-4 13 TRBD1 CASSSTGLGTQYF TGTGCCAGCAGTTCGACAGGGCTGGGGACCCAGTACTTC
TRBJ1-4 few TRBV5-1 14 TRBD1 CASSPGTGDEKLFF TGCGCCAGCAGTCCCGGGACAGGGGATGAAAAACTGTTTTTT
TRBJ2-6 medium-sized TRBV6-2/TRBV6-3 12 . CASDTGANVLTF TGTGCCAGCGACACTGGGGCCAACGTCCTGACTTTC
TRBJ2-5 few TRBV24-1 16 TRBD2 CATSDPGLAGGETQYF TGTGCCACCAGTGATCCTGGACTAGCGGGAGGAGAGACCCAGTACTTC
TRBJ1-3 many TRBV6-6 15 . CASSYSRSSGNTIYF TGTGCCAGCAGTTATTCCCGGAGCTCTGGAAACACCATATATTTT
TRBJ2-3 many TRBV4-3 14 . CASSQDRGTDTQYF TGCGCCAGCAGCCAAGACCGGGGAACAGATACGCAGTATTTT
TRBJ2-1 few TRBV5-4 14 TRBD2 CASSFAGGQTEQFF TGTGCCAGCAGCTTCGCGGGAGGGCAAACTGAGCAGTTCTTC
TRBJ1-2 few TRBV9 15 TRBD1 CASSERDRGPYGYTF TGTGCCAGCAGCGAACGGGACAGGGGGCCATATGGCTACACCTTC
TRBJ2-7 . TRBV7-9 14 . CASSLGGPNYEQYF TGTGCCAGCAGCTTAGGGGGGCCAAACTACGAGCAGTACTTC
TRBJ2-1 . TRBV28 14 . CASWSQFLQSEQFF TGTGCCAGCTGGTCTCAATTCTTACAATCGGAGCAGTTCTTC
TRBJ2-5 few TRBV10-3 14 . CATSNGGALETQYF TGTGCCACCTCGAACGGGGGAGCGTTAGAGACCCAGTACTTC
TRBJ2-4 many TRBV7-6 19 TRBD2 CASSLGPLAGGGFKNIQYF TGTGCCAGCAGCTTAGGCCCCCTAGCGGGAGGAGGGTTCAAAAACATTCAGTACTTC
TRBJ2-7 few TRBV7-7 13 . CASSLVQGHEQYF TGTGCTAGCAGCTTAGTCCAGGGACACGAGCAGTACTTC
TRBJ1-5 few TRBV12-3/TRBV12-4 14 TRBD1 CASKTGKRNQPQHF TGTGCCAGCAAGACAGGGAAAAGGAATCAGCCCCAGCATTTT
TRBJ2-7 many TRBV12-3/TRBV12-4 15 TRBD2 CASSFRLAGYDEQYF TGTGCCAGCAGTTTCAGACTAGCGGGATACGACGAGCAGTACTTC
TRBJ1-1 many TRBV7-9 16 . CASSLATDPQTDEAFF TGTGCCAGCAGCTTAGCAACGGACCCGCAGACTGATGAAGCTTTCTTT
TRBJ2-5 . TRBV5-1 14 TRBD1 CASSSTGGEETQYF TGCGCCAGCAGCTCGACAGGGGGTGAAGAGACCCAGTACTTC
TRBJ1-6 many TRBV7-9 13 . CASSLEIDSPLHF TGTGCCAGCAGCTTAGAGATAGATTCACCCCTCCACTTT
TRBJ2-1 . TRBV9 15 TRBD2 CASSPIAGPPNEQFF TGTGCCAGCAGCCCAATAGCGGGACCCCCCAATGAGCAGTTCTTC
TRBJ1-1 few TRBV5-6 15 . CASSLIEYRDTEAFF TGTGCCAGCAGCTTGATAGAATACAGGGACACTGAAGCTTTCTTT
TRBJ2-1 . TRBV5-5 13 . CAGGLTSYNEQFF TGTGCCGGGGGACTCACATCCTACAATGAGCAGTTCTTC
TRBJ2-1 many TRBV29-1 13 . CSVEATIGNEQFF TGCAGCGTTGAAGCGACTATCGGGAATGAGCAGTTCTTC
TRBJ2-7 few TRBV12-3/TRBV12-4 13 . CASSSQGPAEQYF TGTGCCAGCTCGTCCCAGGGCCCCGCCGAGCAGTACTTC
TRBJ2-7 many TRBV12-3/TRBV12-4 13 TRBD1 CASSPGQGYEQYF TGCGCCAGCAGCCCGGGACAGGGCTACGAGCAGTACTTC
TRBJ2-1 few TRBV7-9 15 . CASSPSHPLANEQFF TGTGCCAGCAGCCCAAGTCATCCTCTAGCGAATGAGCAGTTCTTC
TRBJ1-1 few TRBV15 13 TRBD1 CATKQGANTEAFF TGTGCCACCAAACAGGGGGCGAACACTGAAGCTTTCTTT
TRBJ2-3 few TRBV7-3 15 TRBD2 CASSPGLAGADTQYF TGTGCCAGCAGCCCCGGACTAGCGGGAGCGGATACGCAGTATTTT
TRBJ2-1 few TRBV9 16 TRBD2 CASSPLAGAGDNEQFF TGTGCCAGCAGCCCCTTAGCGGGAGCGGGGGACAATGAGCAGTTCTTC
TRBJ2-7 . TRBV7-2 17 TRBD2 CASSLVGLAGGTYEQYF TGTGCCAGCAGCTTAGTGGGACTAGCGGGAGGGACCTACGAGCAGTACTTC
TRBJ2-1 . TRBV30 15 TRBD2 CAWSPGTSPSNEQFF TGTGCCTGGAGTCCCGGGACTAGTCCCTCCAATGAGCAGTTCTTC
TRBJ2-2 few TRBV7-3 15 . CASSLTWRATGELFF TGTGCCAGCAGCTTAACCTGGCGAGCCACCGGGGAGCTGTTTTTT
TRBJ2-3 few TRBV7-9 18 TRBD2 CASSLPLAGGPYTDTQYF TGTGCCAGCAGCTTACCACTAGCGGGAGGGCCGTATACAGATACGCAGTATTTT
TRBJ2-3 few TRBV2 16 TRBD2 CASSDGLAGEVDTQYF TGTGCCAGCAGTGATGGGCTAGCGGGAGAGGTGGATACGCAGTATTTT
TRBJ1-4 . TRBV5-4 14 . CASSRDGGGEKLFF TGTGCCAGCAGCCGTGATGGGGGAGGTGAAAAACTGTTTTTT
TRBJ2-3 . TRBV5-1 16 . CASSLYSPDGTDTQYF TGCGCCAGCAGCTTGTATAGCCCCGACGGTACAGATACGCAGTATTTT
TRBJ2-1 . TRBV9 14 TRBD2 CASSVVSGRSEQFF TGTGCCAGCAGCGTAGTGAGCGGGAGGAGTGAGCAGTTCTTC
TRBJ2-1 many TRBV24-1 14 TRBD1 CATSDPGQDNEQFF TGTGCCACCAGTGACCCGGGACAGGACAATGAGCAGTTCTTC